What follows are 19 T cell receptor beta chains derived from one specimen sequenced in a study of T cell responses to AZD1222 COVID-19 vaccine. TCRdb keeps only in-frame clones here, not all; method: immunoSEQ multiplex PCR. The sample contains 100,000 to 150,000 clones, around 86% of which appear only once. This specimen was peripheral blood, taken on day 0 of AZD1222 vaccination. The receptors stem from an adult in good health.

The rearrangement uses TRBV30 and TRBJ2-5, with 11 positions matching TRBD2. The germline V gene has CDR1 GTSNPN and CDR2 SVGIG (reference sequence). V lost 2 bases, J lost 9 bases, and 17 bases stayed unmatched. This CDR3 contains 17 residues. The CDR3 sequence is CAWSLSAPSGGPLPQYF. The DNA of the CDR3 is TGTGCCTGGAGTCTTTCGGCGCCTAGCGGGGGGCCCCTTCCCCAGTACTTC.

The CDR3 sequence: CASTDQDLTGGAGPYDGYTF. The CDR3 DNA is TGTGCCAGTACGGACCAGGACCTAACGGGGGGCGCGGGTCCCTATGATGGCTACACCTTC. J is TRBJ1-2 and V is TRBV19; a possible D gene is TRBD1 (6 bases). Trimming cost V 7 bases and J 6 bases, with 36 bases left between them. CDR1 is LNHDA, CDR2 SQIVND, per germline (reference sequence). The CDR3 sequence is 20 residues long.

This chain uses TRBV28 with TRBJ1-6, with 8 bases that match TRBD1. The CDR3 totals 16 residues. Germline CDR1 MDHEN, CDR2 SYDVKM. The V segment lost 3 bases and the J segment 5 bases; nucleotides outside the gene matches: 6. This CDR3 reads CASSFAQGADNSPLHF. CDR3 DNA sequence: TGTGCCAGCAGTTTTGCGCAGGGGGCGGATAATTCACCCCTCCACTTT.

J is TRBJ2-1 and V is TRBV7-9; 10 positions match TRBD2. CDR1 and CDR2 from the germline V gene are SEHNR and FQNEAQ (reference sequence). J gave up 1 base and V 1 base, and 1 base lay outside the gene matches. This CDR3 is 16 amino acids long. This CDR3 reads CASSLGLAGSYNEQFF. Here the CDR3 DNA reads TGTGCCAGCAGCTTAGGACTAGCGGGTTCCTACAATGAGCAGTTCTTC.

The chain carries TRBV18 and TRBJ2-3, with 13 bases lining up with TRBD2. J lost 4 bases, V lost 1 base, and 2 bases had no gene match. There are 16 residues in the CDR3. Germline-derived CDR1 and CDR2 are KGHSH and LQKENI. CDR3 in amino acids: CASSPRGTSGADTQYF. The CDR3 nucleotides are TGTGCCAGCTCACCACGAGGGACTAGCGGGGCAGATACGCAGTATTTT.

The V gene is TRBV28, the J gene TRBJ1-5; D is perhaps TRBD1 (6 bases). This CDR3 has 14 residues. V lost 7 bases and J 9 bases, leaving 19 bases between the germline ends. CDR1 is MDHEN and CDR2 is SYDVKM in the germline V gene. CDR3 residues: CASTLGGSGGPQHF. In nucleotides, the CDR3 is TGTGCCAGCACCCTAGGGGGATCCGGCGGGCCCCAGCATTTT.

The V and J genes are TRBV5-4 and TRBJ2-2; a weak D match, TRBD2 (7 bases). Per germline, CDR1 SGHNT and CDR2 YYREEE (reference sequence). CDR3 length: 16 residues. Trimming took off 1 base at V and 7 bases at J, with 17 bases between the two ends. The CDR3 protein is CASSLTGGAGHGELFF. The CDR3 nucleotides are TGTGCCAGCAGCTTGACGGGGGGCGCCGGTCACGGGGAGCTGTTTTTT.

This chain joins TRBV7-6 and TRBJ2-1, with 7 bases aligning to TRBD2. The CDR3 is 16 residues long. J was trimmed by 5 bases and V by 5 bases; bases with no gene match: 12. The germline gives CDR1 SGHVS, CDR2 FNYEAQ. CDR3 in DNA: TGTGCCAGCAGCCCTGTTACCTTAAGCGGGAACAATGAGCAGTTCTTC. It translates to CASSPVTLSGNNEQFF.

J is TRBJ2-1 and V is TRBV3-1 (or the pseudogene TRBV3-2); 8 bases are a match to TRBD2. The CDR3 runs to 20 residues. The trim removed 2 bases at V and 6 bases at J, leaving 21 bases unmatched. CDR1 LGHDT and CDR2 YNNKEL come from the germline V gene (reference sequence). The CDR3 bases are TGTGCCAGCAGCCAACACCCGGGCAGCGGGAGAGGGGTAGGGCGCAATGAGCAGTTCTTC. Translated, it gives CASSQHPGSGRGVGRNEQFF.

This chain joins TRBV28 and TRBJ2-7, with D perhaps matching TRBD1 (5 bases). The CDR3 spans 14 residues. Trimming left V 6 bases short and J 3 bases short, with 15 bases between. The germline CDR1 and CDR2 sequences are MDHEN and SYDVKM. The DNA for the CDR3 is TGTGCCAGCAGAAAGATAGGAACAGGCTACGAGCAGTACTTC. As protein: CASRKIGTGYEQYF. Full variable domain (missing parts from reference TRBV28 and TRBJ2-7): DVKVTQSSRYLVKRTGEKVFLECVQDMDHENMFWYRQDPGLGLRLIYFSYDVKMKEKGDIPEGYSVSREKKERFSLILESASTNQTSMYLCASRKIGTGYEQYFGPGTRLTVT.

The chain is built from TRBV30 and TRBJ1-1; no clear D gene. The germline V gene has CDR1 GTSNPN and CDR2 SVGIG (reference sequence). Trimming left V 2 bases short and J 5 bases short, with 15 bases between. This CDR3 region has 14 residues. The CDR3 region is CAWSPWTLGTEAFF. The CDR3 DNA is TGTGCCTGGAGTCCTTGGACCTTGGGGACTGAAGCTTTCTTT. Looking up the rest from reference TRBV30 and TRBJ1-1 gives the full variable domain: SQTIHQWPATLVQPVGSPLSLECTVEGTSNPNLYWYRQAAGRGLQLLFYSVGIGQISSEVPQNLSASRPQDRQFILSSKKLLLSDSGFYLCAWSPWTLGTEAFFGQGTRLTVV.

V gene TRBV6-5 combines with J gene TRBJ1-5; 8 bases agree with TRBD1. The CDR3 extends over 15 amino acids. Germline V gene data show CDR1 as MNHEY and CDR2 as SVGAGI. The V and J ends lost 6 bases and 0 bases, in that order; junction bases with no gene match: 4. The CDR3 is CASRSGGDSNQPQHF. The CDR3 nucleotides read TGTGCCAGCAGGTCAGGGGGCGATAGCAATCAGCCCCAGCATTTT.

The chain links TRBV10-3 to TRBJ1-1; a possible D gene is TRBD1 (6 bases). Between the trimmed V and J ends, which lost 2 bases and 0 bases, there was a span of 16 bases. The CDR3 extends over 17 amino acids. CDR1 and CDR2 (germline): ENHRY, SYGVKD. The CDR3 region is CAISEPRTALMNTEAFF. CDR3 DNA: TGTGCCATCAGTGAGCCCAGGACAGCCCTTATGAACACTGAAGCTTTCTTT.

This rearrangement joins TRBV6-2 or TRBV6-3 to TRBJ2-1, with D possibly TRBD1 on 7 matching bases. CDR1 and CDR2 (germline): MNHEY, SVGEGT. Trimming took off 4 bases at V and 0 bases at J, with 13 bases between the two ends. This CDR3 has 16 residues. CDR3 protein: CASSWRGPPSYNEQFF. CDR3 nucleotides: TGTGCCAGCAGTTGGAGGGGGCCCCCCTCCTACAATGAGCAGTTCTTC.

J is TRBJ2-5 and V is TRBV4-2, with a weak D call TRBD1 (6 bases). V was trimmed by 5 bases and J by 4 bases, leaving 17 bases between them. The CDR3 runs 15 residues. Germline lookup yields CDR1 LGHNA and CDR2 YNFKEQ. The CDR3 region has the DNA TGTGCCAGCAGCTACCGGGACACCGGCCGAGAGACCCAGTACTTC. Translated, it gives CASSYRDTGRETQYF.

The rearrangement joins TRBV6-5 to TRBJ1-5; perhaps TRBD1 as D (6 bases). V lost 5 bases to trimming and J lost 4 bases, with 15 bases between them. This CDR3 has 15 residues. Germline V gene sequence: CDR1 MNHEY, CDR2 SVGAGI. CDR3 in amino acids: CASSPARGGNQPQHF. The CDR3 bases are TGTGCCAGCAGTCCAGCGAGAGGGGGAAATCAGCCCCAGCATTTT.

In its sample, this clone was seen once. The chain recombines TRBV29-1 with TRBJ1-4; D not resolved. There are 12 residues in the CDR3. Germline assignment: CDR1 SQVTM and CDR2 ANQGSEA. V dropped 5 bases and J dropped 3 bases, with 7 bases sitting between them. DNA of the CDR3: TGCAGCGTTTTGGCCCCTAATGAAAAACTGTTTTTT. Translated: CSVLAPNEKLFF.

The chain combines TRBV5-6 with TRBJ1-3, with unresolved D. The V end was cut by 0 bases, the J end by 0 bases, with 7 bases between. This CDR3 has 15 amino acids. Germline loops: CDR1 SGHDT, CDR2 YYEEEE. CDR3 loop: CASSLEPSSGNTIYF. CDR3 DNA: TGTGCCAGCAGCTTGGAGCCAAGCTCTGGAAACACCATATATTTT.

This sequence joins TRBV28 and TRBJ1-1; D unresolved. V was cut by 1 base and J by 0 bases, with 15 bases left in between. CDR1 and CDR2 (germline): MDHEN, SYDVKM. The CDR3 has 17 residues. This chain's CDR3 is CASSLSRNYNMNTEAFF. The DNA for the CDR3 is TGTGCCAGCAGTTTATCCAGGAATTACAACATGAACACTGAAGCTTTCTTT.